This TCR beta chain is drawn from a study of CXCR3-negative and CXCR3-positive naive CD8 T cells. With regard to this clonotype: The antigen is undetermined.

Study-level findings and limits: The study found more hydrophobic TRB CDR3s in CXCR3-positive naive cells than in CXCR3-negative naive cells.

The TRB libraries of cDNA were built by UMI-labeled 5' RACE. TCRdb reprocessed the 5' RACE reads and stores each CDR3 protein as one record, lacking DNA. This sample's table reports about 130,000 distinct CDR3 sequences. The sequence derives from a human donor in good health. Some clones in this sample may be carry-over from other donors' samples. Sequenced: naive CXCR3+ CD8+ T cells from blood. Noted subset: CD45RO-CCR7+CD27+CD95- naive CD8+ T cells expressing CXCR3 (TNR3+).

The CDR3: CASSILGTSLNEQFF. This chain uses TRBV19 with TRBJ2-1; as DNA is missing, the TRBD2 call by TCRdb cannot be tested. This CDR3 is built from 15 residues. The germline CDR1 and CDR2 sequences are LNHDA and SQIVND (reference sequence).